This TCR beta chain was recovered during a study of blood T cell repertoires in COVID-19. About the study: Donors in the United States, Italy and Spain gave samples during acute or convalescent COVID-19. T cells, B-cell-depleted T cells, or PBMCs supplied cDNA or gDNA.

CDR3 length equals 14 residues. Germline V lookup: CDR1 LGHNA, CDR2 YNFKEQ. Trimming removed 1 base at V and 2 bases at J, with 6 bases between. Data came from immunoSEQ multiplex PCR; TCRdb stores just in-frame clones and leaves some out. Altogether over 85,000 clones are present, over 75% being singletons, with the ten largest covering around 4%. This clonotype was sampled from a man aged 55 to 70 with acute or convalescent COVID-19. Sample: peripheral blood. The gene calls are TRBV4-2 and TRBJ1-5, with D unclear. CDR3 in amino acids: CASSQASGNQPQHF. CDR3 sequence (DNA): TGTGCCAGCAGCCAAGCCAGCGGCAATCAGCCCCAGCATTTT.